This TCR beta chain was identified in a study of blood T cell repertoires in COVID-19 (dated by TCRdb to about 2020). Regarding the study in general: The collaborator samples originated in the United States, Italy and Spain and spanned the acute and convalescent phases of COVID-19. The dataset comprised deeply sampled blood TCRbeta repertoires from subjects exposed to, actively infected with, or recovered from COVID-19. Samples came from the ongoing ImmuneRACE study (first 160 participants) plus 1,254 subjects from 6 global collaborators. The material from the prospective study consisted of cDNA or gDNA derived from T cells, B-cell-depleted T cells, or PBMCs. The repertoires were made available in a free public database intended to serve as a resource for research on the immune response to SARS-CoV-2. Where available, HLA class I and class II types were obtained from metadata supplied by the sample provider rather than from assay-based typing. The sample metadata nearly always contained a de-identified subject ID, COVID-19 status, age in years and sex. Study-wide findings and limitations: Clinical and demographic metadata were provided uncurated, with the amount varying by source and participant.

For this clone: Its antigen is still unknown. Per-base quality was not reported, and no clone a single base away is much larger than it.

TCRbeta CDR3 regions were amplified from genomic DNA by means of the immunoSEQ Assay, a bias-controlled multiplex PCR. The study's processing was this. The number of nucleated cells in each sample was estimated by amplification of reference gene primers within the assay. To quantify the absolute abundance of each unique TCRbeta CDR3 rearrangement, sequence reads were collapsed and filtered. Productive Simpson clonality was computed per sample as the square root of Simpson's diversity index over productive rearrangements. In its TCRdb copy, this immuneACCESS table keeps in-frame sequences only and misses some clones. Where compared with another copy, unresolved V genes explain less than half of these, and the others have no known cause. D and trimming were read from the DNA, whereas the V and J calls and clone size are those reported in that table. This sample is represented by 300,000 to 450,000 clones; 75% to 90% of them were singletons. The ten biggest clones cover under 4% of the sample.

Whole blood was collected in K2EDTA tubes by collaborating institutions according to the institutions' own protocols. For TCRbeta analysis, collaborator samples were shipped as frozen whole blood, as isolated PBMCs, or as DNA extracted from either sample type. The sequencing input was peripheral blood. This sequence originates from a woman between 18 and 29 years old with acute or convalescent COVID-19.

CDR3 reads: CASSVRGSTNEKLFF. The DNA sequence is TGTGCCAGCAGCGTAAGGGGGTCGACTAATGAAAAACTGTTTTTT. The rearranged chain carries TRBV6-5 and TRBJ1-4; TRBD1 is a weak D gene call, 6 bases matching. Per the germline V gene, MNHEY is the CDR1 and SVGAGI is the CDR2. V was cut back by 6 bases and J by 2 bases, leaving a gap of 13 bases between them. Including cysteine and phenylalanine, the CDR3 has 15 amino acids. The read is trimmed to its CDR3 DNA, 45 bases read in frame from base 1.